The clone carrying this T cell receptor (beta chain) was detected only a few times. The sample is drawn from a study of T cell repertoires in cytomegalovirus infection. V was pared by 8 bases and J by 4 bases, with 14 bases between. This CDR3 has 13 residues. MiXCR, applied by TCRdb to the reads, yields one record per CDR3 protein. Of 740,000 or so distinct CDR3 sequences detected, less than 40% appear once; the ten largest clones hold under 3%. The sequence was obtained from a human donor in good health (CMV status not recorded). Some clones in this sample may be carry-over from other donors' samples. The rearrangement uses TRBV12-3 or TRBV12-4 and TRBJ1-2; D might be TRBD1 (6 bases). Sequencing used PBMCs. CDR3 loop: CASGQQGGYGYTF. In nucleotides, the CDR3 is TGTGCCAGCGGCCAACAGGGTGGCTATGGCTACACCTTC.